Each of the 3 T cell receptor beta chains below was sequenced from the same sample in a study of blood T cell repertoires in COVID-19. Clones were read by immunoSEQ multiplex PCR, and TCRdb kept only the in-frame ones, dropping some. The sample yields approximately 350,000 clones, about nine tenths seen once. The sequencing sample was made of peripheral blood. The receptor set was obtained from a woman aged 70-85 years with COVID-19, enrolled during active disease.

The rearrangement links TRBV4-1 to TRBJ2-2, with D tentatively TRBD2 (5 bases). Germline V gene data show CDR1 as MGHRA and CDR2 as YSYEKL. CDR3 length: 18 residues. V was clipped by 0 bases and J by 4 bases, with 18 bases between them. The CDR3 loop is CASSQDPEGFGSTGELFF. As DNA, the CDR3 is TGCGCCAGCAGCCAAGATCCCGAAGGATTTGGGAGCACCGGGGAGCTGTTTTTT.

The chain has TRBV28 and TRBJ2-2; D unclear. V was shortened by 5 bases and J by 1 base, with 5 bases between the two germline ends. CDR1 MDHEN and CDR2 SYDVKM come from the germline V gene. This CDR3 comprises 13 residues. CDR3 sequence (DNA): TGTGCCAGCAGTAACGGGAACACCGGGGAGCTGTTTTTT. This gives the protein CASSNGNTGELFF.

The chain joins TRBV10-1 to TRBJ1-1; 7 bases align to TRBD1. This CDR3 contains 13 residues. With 6 bases clipped from V and 5 bases from J, the junction kept 6 bases outside the gene matches. Germline CDR1 and CDR2: WNHNN and SYGVQD (reference sequence). CDR3 DNA: TGCGCCAGCAGCTTTCCAGGGGGTACTGAAGCTTTCTTT. It yields the protein CASSFPGGTEAFF.